Sequencing of this T cell receptor beta chain was carried out in a study of blood T cell repertoires in COVID-19. This CDR3 is 15 amino acids long. V was shortened by 9 bases and J by 1 base, with 15 bases between the two germline ends. Germline values: CDR1 LNHDA, CDR2 SQIVND (reference sequence). TCRdb keeps only in-frame clones here, not all; method: immunoSEQ multiplex PCR. The data hold under 200,000 clones, with under 85% observed a single time. The rearrangement links TRBV19 to TRBJ2-2; D is perhaps TRBD2 (6 bases). This clonotype was sampled from a woman older than 75 with acute or convalescent COVID-19. Sample: peripheral blood. CDR3 coding DNA: TGTGCCAGCAACCACAGGCGGGGGAACACCGGGGAGCTGTTTTTT. Residues: CASNHRRGNTGELFF. Full variable domain (missing parts from reference TRBV19 and TRBJ2-2): DGGITQSPKYLFRKEGQNVTLSCEQNLNHDAMYWYRQDPGQGLRLIYYSQIVNDFQKGDIAEGYSVSREKKESFPLTVTSAQKNPTAFYLCASNHRRGNTGELFFGEGSRLTVL.